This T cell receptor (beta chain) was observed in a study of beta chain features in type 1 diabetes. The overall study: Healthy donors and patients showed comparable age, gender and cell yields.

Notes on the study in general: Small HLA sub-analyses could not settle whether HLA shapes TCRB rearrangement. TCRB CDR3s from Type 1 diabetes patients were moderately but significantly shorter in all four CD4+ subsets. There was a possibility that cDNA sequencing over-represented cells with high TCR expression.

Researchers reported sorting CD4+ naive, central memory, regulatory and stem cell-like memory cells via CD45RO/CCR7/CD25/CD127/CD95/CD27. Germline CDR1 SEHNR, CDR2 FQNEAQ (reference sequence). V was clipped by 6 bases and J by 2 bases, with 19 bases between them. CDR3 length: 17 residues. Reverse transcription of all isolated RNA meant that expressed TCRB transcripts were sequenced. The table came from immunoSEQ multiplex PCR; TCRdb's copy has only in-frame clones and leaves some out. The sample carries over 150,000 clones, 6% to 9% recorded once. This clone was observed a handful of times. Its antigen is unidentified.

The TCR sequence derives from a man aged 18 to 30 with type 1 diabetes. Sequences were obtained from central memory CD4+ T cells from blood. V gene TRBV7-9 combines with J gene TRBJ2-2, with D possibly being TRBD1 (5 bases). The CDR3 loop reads CASSPRVGPFNTGELFF. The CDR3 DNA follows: TGTGCCAGCAGTCCTCGGGTGGGGCCATTCAACACCGGGGAGCTGTTTTTT. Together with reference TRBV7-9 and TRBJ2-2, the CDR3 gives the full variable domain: DTGVSQNPRHKITKRGQNVTFRCDPISEHNRLYWYRQTLGQGPEFLTYFQNEAQLEKSRLLSDRFSAERPKGSFSTLEIQRTEQGDSAMYLCASSPRVGPFNTGELFFGEGSRLTVL.